These 5 T cell receptor beta chains were sequenced from one sample in a study of cytomegalovirus exposure and HLA in healthy donors. Amplification used 60 Vbeta primers and 13 Jbeta primers. Method: immunoSEQ multiplex PCR; TCRdb's copy keeps in-frame clones and lacks some. This sample's clone table lists fewer than 150,000 clones. Sequenced: PBMCs. The receptors shown here come from a man aged 18 to 29 in good health and CMV-seronegative.

V gene TRBV5-6 combines with J gene TRBJ1-1; D might be TRBD1 (5 bases). This CDR3 comprises 14 residues. Deletions cut 5 bases from V and 0 bases from J, with 11 bases between. Per germline, CDR1 SGHDT and CDR2 YYEEEE. DNA for the CDR3: TGTGCCAGCAGAGCGGGGGAGGTGAACACTGAAGCTTTCTTT. It encodes CASRAGEVNTEAFF.

The chain couples TRBV5-6 to TRBJ2-3; 7 bases are a match to TRBD1. The V gene's germline CDR1 is SGHDT and CDR2 YYEEEE. V dropped 3 bases and J dropped 2; count of bases not matched to a gene: 15. The CDR3 sequence is 18 residues long. The chain's CDR3 is CASSYPPGQIFPTDTQYF. CDR3 bases: TGTGCCAGCAGCTACCCTCCGGGACAGATTTTTCCCACAGATACGCAGTATTTT.

The chain has TRBV18 and TRBJ2-1, with TRBD1 matching over 7 bases. V gave up 2 bases and J gave up 6 bases; unmatched junction bases: 13. The CDR3 runs to 17 residues. Germline CDR1 KGHSH, CDR2 LQKENI. The CDR3 is CASSPKRGQTTSNEQFF. In DNA, the CDR3 is TGTGCCAGCTCACCAAAACGGGGACAGACTACTAGCAATGAGCAGTTCTTC.

The V gene is TRBV9, the J gene TRBJ2-1; 7 bases are shared with TRBD1. V was pared by 4 bases and J by 7 bases, with 11 bases of the junction left unmatched. The CDR3 runs to 15 residues. Germline V lookup: CDR1 SGDLS, CDR2 YYNGEE. CDR3 bases: TGTGCCAGCAGCCCTTACAGGGGCGGTCTGAATGAGCAGTTCTTC. Its translation: CASSPYRGGLNEQFF.

The V call is TRBV4-1, the J call TRBJ2-5; unclear D gene. This CDR3 contains 15 residues. The germline V and J ends were trimmed by 4 bases and 1 base, with 13 bases remaining between them. CDR1 and CDR2 (germline): MGHRA, YSYEKL. This CDR3 reads CASSPTPQPQETQYF. The CDR3 nucleotides are TGCGCCAGCAGCCCGACCCCACAGCCCCAAGAGACCCAGTACTTC.